The next 15 T cell receptor beta chains were all read from a single sample in a study of blood T cell repertoires in COVID-19. Only in-frame clones appear in the TCRdb table, and some are missing; sequencing was by immunoSEQ multiplex PCR. The sample lists under 70,000 clones; about 91% were seen once. The sample consisted of peripheral blood. These receptors were obtained from a woman aged 55-69 years with active or convalescent COVID-19.

The V call is TRBV18, the J call TRBJ2-3; 8 nucleotides match TRBD2. The CDR3 has 15 amino acids. V lost 6 bases and J lost 4; bases outside the gene matches: 9. Per germline, CDR1 KGHSH and CDR2 LQKENI. The DNA for the CDR3 is TGTGCCAGCTCCCAGTCGAGCGGGGGCCCAGATACGCAGTATTTT. As protein: CASSQSSGGPDTQYF.

The chain combines TRBV3-1 (or the pseudogene TRBV3-2) with TRBJ1-1; tentatively, D is TRBD1 (6 bases). Germline CDR1 is LGHDT and CDR2 is YNNKEL (reference sequence). The V end lost 4 bases, the J end lost 3 bases, and 12 bases lay between the germline ends. This CDR3 contains 14 residues. Here the CDR3 DNA reads TGTGCCAGCAGCCCTACTACAGGGCACACTGAAGCTTTCTTT. Amino acids: CASSPTTGHTEAFF.

The chain carries TRBV7-9 and TRBJ1-6; tentative D call: TRBD1 (5 bases). The CDR3 is made up of 16 amino acids. V was pared by 0 bases and J by 8 bases, with 14 bases between. Germline V gene data show CDR1 as SEHNR and CDR2 as FQNEAQ (reference sequence). CDR3 sequence reads: CASSLAGGGEHSPLHF. The CDR3 nucleotides are TGTGCCAGCAGCTTAGCCGGTGGGGGGGAACATTCACCCCTCCACTTT.

The V and J genes are TRBV5-4 and TRBJ2-3; no clear D. V gave up 7 bases and J gave up 0 bases, with 9 bases separating them. This CDR3 has 13 amino acids. CDR1 and CDR2 (germline): SGHNT, YYREEE (reference sequence). The chain's CDR3 is CASEEWSTDTQYF. CDR3 nucleotide sequence: TGTGCCAGCGAGGAATGGAGCACAGATACGCAGTATTTT. The full variable domain, completed using reference TRBV5-4 and TRBJ2-3, is ETGVTQSPTHLIKTRGQQVTLRCSSQSGHNTVSWYQQALGQGPQFIFQYYREEENGRGNFPPRFSGLQFPNYSSELNVNALELDDSALYLCASEEWSTDTQYFGPGTRLTVL.

V is TRBV5-1 and J is TRBJ1-4, with 11 bases that match TRBD1. The CDR3 covers 14 residues. The junction had 2 bases not matched to a gene; V was cut back by 2 bases and J by 8 bases. Per germline, CDR1 SGHRS and CDR2 YFSETQ. The CDR3 region has the DNA TGCGCCAGCAGCTTAAGGGACAGGGGGGAAAAACTGTTTTTT. It is translated as CASSLRDRGEKLFF. Full variable domain (outside the CDR3, taken from reference TRBV5-1 and TRBJ1-4): KAGVTQTPRYLIKTRGQQVTLSCSPISGHRSVSWYQQTPGQGLQFLFEYFSETQRNKGNFPGRFSGRQFSNSRSEMNVSTLELGDSALYLCASSLRDRGEKLFFGSGTQLSVL.

The chain recombines TRBV24-1 with TRBJ2-1, with 13 nucleotides matching TRBD2. The CDR3 contains 16 residues. The V and J ends lost 0 bases and 9 bases, in that order; junction bases with no gene match: 4. CDR1 and CDR2 (germline): KGHDR, SFDVKD. The CDR3: CATSDLGTSGKGEQFF. CDR3 DNA: TGTGCCACCAGTGATTTGGGGACTAGCGGGAAAGGTGAGCAGTTCTTC.

The chain couples TRBV30 to TRBJ1-5, with TRBD1 identical over 10 bases. V dropped 5 bases and J dropped 2; count of bases not matched to a gene: 3. CDR3 length: 14 residues. The V gene's germline CDR1 is GTSNPN and CDR2 SVGIG (reference sequence). For the CDR3, the DNA is TGTGCCTGGGCGGGGACAGGGGGCAATCAGCCCCAGCATTTT. Translated: CAWAGTGGNQPQHF.

V usage is TRBV28 and J usage is TRBJ1-6, with D possibly matching TRBD1 (5 bases). V was shortened by 6 bases and J by 7 bases, with 16 bases between the two germline ends. Germline values: CDR1 MDHEN, CDR2 SYDVKM. This CDR3 comprises 15 residues. CDR3 in amino acids: CASSPRQGMNSPLHF. Written as DNA, the CDR3 is TGTGCCAGCAGCCCCCGGCAGGGAATGAATTCACCCCTCCACTTT.

The chain is built from TRBV9 and TRBJ2-1; 9 bases fit TRBD2. Trimming cost V 3 bases and J 7 bases; bases outside gene matches: 8. From germline, CDR1 is SGDLS and CDR2 YYNGEE. The CDR3 spans 15 residues. The CDR3 loop is CASSEDSGSWNEQFF. In nucleotides, the CDR3 is TGTGCCAGCAGCGAGGATAGCGGGAGCTGGAATGAGCAGTTCTTC.

The chain carries TRBV7-3 and TRBJ1-1, with D hard to call. The germline gives CDR1 SGHTA, CDR2 FQGTGA. This CDR3 is built from 13 residues. Trimming removed 0 bases from V and 4 bases from J, with 6 bases in between. CDR3 sequence reads: CASSLTQATEAFF. DNA of the CDR3: TGTGCCAGCAGCTTAACTCAGGCCACTGAAGCTTTCTTT.

J is TRBJ2-7 and V is TRBV30; 8 bases are a match to TRBD2. Germline loops: CDR1 GTSNPN, CDR2 SVGIG (reference sequence). V lost 3 bases, J lost 3 bases, and 4 bases stayed unmatched. The CDR3 covers 13 residues. The CDR3, as DNA: TGTGCCTGGAGGAGGAGCGGGAGCTACGAGCAGTACTTC. Encoded protein: CAWRRSGSYEQYF. Drawing the rest from reference TRBV30 and TRBJ2-7, the complete variable domain is SQTIHQWPATLVQPVGSPLSLECTVEGTSNPNLYWYRQAAGRGLQLLFYSVGIGQISSEVPQNLSASRPQDRQFILSSKKLLLSDSGFYLCAWRRSGSYEQYFGPGTRLTVT.

This chain uses TRBV30 with TRBJ2-4; TRBD2 agrees at 10 bases. The CDR3 length is 15 residues. Per germline, CDR1 GTSNPN and CDR2 SVGIG (reference sequence). V was pared by 1 base and J by 4 bases, with 4 bases of the junction left unmatched. This CDR3 is CAWSGLAGEKNIQYF. The CDR3 DNA is TGTGCCTGGAGTGGGCTAGCGGGGGAGAAAAACATTCAGTACTTC.

The chain carries TRBV7-9 and TRBJ2-7; 8 bases are a match to TRBD2. In germline, CDR1 is SEHNR, CDR2 FQNEAQ (reference sequence). Losses at the gene ends were 7 bases for V and 6 bases for J; bases not matched to a gene: 20. The CDR3 spans 17 residues. The DNA of the CDR3 is TGTGCCAGCACCCCGAAAGTCCGCGGGGGGAAGTCCGGCGAGCAGTACTTC. Translating gives CASTPKVRGGKSGEQYF.

This clone occurred once. The chain combines TRBV6-5 with TRBJ2-2; tentatively, D is TRBD1 (6 bases). Trimming pared 7 bases from V and 9 bases from J, leaving 21 bases between. Germline loops: CDR1 MNHEY, CDR2 SVGAGI. This CDR3 is 15 amino acids long. CDR3 amino acids: CASTVDSSAFRELFF. DNA of the CDR3: TGTGCCAGCACTGTGGACAGTTCGGCTTTCCGGGAGCTGTTTTTT.

On this clone: Other nucleotide sequences from this sample produce the same CDR3. This chain uses TRBV7-2 with TRBJ1-1; D gene ambiguous. V was cut by 3 bases and J by 4 bases, with 6 bases left in between. This CDR3 contains 12 residues. Germline values: CDR1 SGHTA, CDR2 FQGNSA. In DNA form, the CDR3 reads TGTGCCAGCAGCTTTGTTCGCACTGAAGCTTTCTTT. Protein: CASSFVRTEAFF.